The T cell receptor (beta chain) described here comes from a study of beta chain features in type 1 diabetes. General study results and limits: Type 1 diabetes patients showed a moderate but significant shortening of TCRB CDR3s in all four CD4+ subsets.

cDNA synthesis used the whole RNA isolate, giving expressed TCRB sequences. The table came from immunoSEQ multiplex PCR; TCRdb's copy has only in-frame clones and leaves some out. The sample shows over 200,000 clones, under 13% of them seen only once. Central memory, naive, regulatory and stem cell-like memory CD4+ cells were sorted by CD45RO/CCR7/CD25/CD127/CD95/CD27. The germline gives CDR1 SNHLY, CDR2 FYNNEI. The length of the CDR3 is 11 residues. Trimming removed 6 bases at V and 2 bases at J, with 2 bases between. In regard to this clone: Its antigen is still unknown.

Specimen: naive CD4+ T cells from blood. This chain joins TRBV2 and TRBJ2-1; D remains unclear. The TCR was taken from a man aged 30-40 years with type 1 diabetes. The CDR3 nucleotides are TGTGCCAGCAGCACCTACAATGAGCAGTTCTTC. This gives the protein CASSTYNEQFF.